Presented here are 5 T cell receptor beta chains from one specimen sequenced in a study of blood T cell repertoires in COVID-19. TCRdb's copy holds only in-frame clones and misses some; the assay was immunoSEQ multiplex PCR. The data hold some 200,000 clones, with 75% to 85% observed a single time. The sample consisted of peripheral blood. The receptors here all came from a woman in her 70s with COVID-19, enrolled during active disease.

V is TRBV5-3 and J is TRBJ2-5; D uncertain. TRBV5-3 is an ORF for which the function is uncertain. V was shortened by 1 base and J by 14 bases, with 21 bases between the two germline ends. The CDR3 extends over 14 amino acids. CDR3 region: CARSLPTREWSAYF. The CDR3 DNA reads TGTGCCAGAAGCTTGCCTACCCGCGAATGGAGCGCTTACTTC.

The chain is built from TRBV5-6 and TRBJ1-2; 7 bases match TRBD1. The CDR3 covers 14 residues. Per the germline V gene, CDR1 is SGHDT and CDR2 is YYEEEE. V was pared by 4 bases and J by 7 bases, with 10 bases of the junction left unmatched. CDR3 amino acids: CASSPFTGASGYTF. The CDR3 bases are TGTGCCAGCAGCCCATTCACAGGGGCTAGTGGCTACACCTTC.

The chain has TRBV9 and TRBJ2-1; perhaps TRBD2 as D (6 bases). The CDR3 contains 13 residues. Germline V gives CDR1 SGDLS, CDR2 YYNGEE. V shed 0 bases and J shed 9 bases, with 10 bases lying between them. CDR3 nucleotide sequence: TGTGCCAGCAGCGTAGGACTAGAAGTTGAGCAGTTCTTC. It translates to CASSVGLEVEQFF.

This clone was seen many times. The rearrangement joins TRBV7-2 to TRBJ2-5; D is undetermined. Per germline, CDR1 SGHTA and CDR2 FQGNSA. Trimming removed 3 bases at V and 0 bases at J, with 5 bases between. The CDR3 is 13 residues long. Here the CDR3 reads CASSFPYQETQYF. The CDR3, as DNA: TGTGCCAGCAGCTTCCCGTACCAAGAGACCCAGTACTTC.

At least ten counts were recorded for this clone. The V gene is TRBV11-2, the J gene TRBJ1-2, with D perhaps matching TRBD1 (5 bases). The V gene lost 4 bases and the J gene lost 2 bases, with 14 bases spanning the gap. This CDR3 region has 15 residues. Germline CDR1 and CDR2: SGHAT and FQNNGV. CDR3 loop: CASSSRQPRNYGYTF. DNA for the CDR3: TGTGCCAGCAGCTCCAGACAGCCTAGGAACTATGGCTACACCTTC.